The 17 T cell receptor beta chains in this list originate from one sample, sequenced in a study of T cell repertoires in cytomegalovirus infection. TCRdb re-called the reads with MiXCR, one entry per CDR3 protein. The sample lists around 290,000 distinct CDR3 sequences, roughly a quarter occurring once. Sequencing used PBMCs. The receptors originated from a human donor in good health (CMV status not recorded). Some clones in this sample may be carry-over from other donors' samples.

About this clonotype itself: One end of the junction does not line up with germline, which may come from a read error. This rearrangement joins TRBV6-1 to TRBJ2-1, with D uncertain. This CDR3 spans 12 amino acids. CDR1 and CDR2 from the germline V gene are MNHNS and SASEGT. The CDR3 spells CASREATNEQFF. CDR3 bases: TGTGCCAGCAGAGAAGCTACCAATGAGCAGTTCTTC.

The V call is TRBV10-3, the J call TRBJ2-7, with D unresolved. Trimming took off 3 bases at V and 4 bases at J, with 4 bases between the two ends. The CDR3 runs to 11 residues. Germline V gene data show CDR1 as ENHRY and CDR2 as SYGVKD. The CDR3: CAISERYEQYF. The CDR3, as DNA: TGTGCCATCAGTGAAAGGTACGAGCAGTACTTC.

This chain uses TRBV28 with TRBJ1-4, with D maybe TRBD1 (5 bases). V dropped 5 bases and J dropped 6 bases, with 16 bases sitting between them. This CDR3 spans 15 amino acids. Looked up from germline, CDR1 is MDHEN and CDR2 is SYDVKM. The CDR3 spells CASSAGDRMDEKLFF. In nucleotides, the CDR3 is TGTGCCAGCAGTGCCGGGGACCGCATGGATGAAAAACTGTTTTTT.

This clonotype was counted between two and nine times. The genes are TRBV10-2 and TRBJ1-1; D gene unclear. Trimming removed 4 bases at V and 5 bases at J, with 5 bases between. CDR1 WSHSY and CDR2 SAAADI come from the germline V gene. This CDR3 is built from 11 residues. The CDR3 DNA sequence: TGCGCCAGCAGTGGAGGGACTGAAGCTTTCTTT. As protein: CASSGGTEAFF.

The CDR3 here is CASSSRSGTYEQYF. CDR3 nucleotides: TGTGCCAGCAGCTCCCGGAGCGGGACCTACGAGCAGTACTTC. V and J are TRBV7-2 and TRBJ2-7; 7 bases line up with TRBD2. The germline V gene has CDR1 SGHTA and CDR2 FQGNSA. J gave up 2 bases and V 4 bases, and 5 bases lay outside the gene matches. The CDR3 is made up of 14 amino acids.

This clonotype was seen only a few times. J is TRBJ2-1 and V is TRBV5-5; TRBD2 might be the D (5 bases). Deletions cut 2 bases from V and 9 bases from J, with 12 bases between. The germline V gene encodes CDR1 SGHKS and CDR2 YYEKEE (reference sequence). The CDR3 contains 13 residues. The CDR3 sequence is CASSFWENAEQFF. CDR3 in DNA: TGTGCCAGCAGCTTCTGGGAGAACGCTGAGCAGTTCTTC.

This clonotype was seen many times. V gene TRBV7-2 combines with J gene TRBJ2-7; D gene ambiguous. Germline V CDR1 and CDR2: SGHTA, FQGNSA. This CDR3 region has 14 residues. V lost 8 bases and J lost 0, with 14 bases in between. The CDR3 sequence is CASSKNTISYEQYF. CDR3 DNA: TGTGCCAGCTCCAAGAACACCATCTCCTACGAGCAGTACTTC.

This CDR3 is CASSLGGWVTDTQYF. The CDR3 DNA is TGTGCCAGCAGTTTAGGCGGGTGGGTCACAGATACGCAGTATTTT. The chain combines TRBV12-3 or TRBV12-4 with TRBJ2-3; the D gene is possibly TRBD2 (5 bases). The CDR3 loop spans 15 amino acids. With 1 base removed from V and 2 bases from J, the gap between germline ends came to 10 bases.

This clonotype has more than one count but fewer than ten. J is TRBJ2-3 and V is TRBV7-2, with TRBD1 as a possible D gene (5 bases). Germline CDR1 is SGHTA and CDR2 is FQGNSA. This CDR3 has 14 amino acids. V gave up 2 bases and J gave up 2 bases, with 8 bases separating them. The CDR3 sequence: CASSLMTATDTQYF. The CDR3, as DNA: TGTGCCAGCAGCTTAATGACAGCCACAGATACGCAGTATTTT.

This clonotype was found many times. The chain is built from TRBV7-2 and TRBJ1-5; D is ambiguous. Germline V CDR1 and CDR2: SGHTA, FQGNSA. CDR3 size: 13 residues. Trimming removed 8 bases from V and 4 bases from J, with 12 bases in between. The DNA of the CDR3 is TGTGCCAGCTGTTGGTTCGCAAATCAGCCCCAGCATTTT. Its protein is CASCWFANQPQHF.

This chain joins TRBV29-1 and TRBJ2-7, with 7 bases lining up with TRBD1. Germline V gives CDR1 SQVTM, CDR2 ANQGSEA. The CDR3 spans 11 residues. V shed 5 bases and J 6 bases; nucleotides not matched to a gene: 4. The CDR3, as DNA: TGCAGCGTTACACAGGGGACCGAGCAGTACTTC. Protein: CSVTQGTEQYF.

This chain links TRBV11-2 with TRBJ2-1; 9 nucleotides agree with TRBD2. Germline lookup yields CDR1 SGHAT and CDR2 FQNNGV. V lost 2 bases and J lost 4; bases outside the gene matches: 3. This CDR3 contains 15 residues. The CDR3 DNA follows: TGTGCCAGCAGCTTAATGCTAGCGGGATACAATGAGCAGTTCTTC. The encoded protein is CASSLMLAGYNEQFF.

In its sample, this clonotype was seen once. The chain links TRBV5-1 to TRBJ2-5; the D is unclear. The V gene lost 1 base and the J gene lost 7 bases, with 8 bases spanning the gap. This CDR3 spans 12 amino acids. Per germline, CDR1 SGHRS and CDR2 YFSETQ. For the CDR3, the DNA is TGCGCCAGCAGCTTGAGTCTTGTGACCCAGTACTTC. Its translation is CASSLSLVTQYF.

The rearrangement links TRBV6-2 or TRBV6-3 to TRBJ1-6, with D maybe TRBD1 (5 bases). Germline CDR1 MNHEY, CDR2 SVGEGT. This CDR3 is built from 13 residues. The V end lost 3 bases, the J end lost 9 bases, and 9 bases lay between the germline ends. The CDR3 nucleotides read TGTGCCAGCAGTTATCGGGGGAGTTCACCCCTCCACTTT. Translating gives CASSYRGSSPLHF.

The chain employs TRBV28 and TRBJ1-3; D call uncertain. V lost 4 bases and J 2 bases, leaving 9 bases between the germline ends. The CDR3 has 14 amino acids. Germline V gene lookup returns CDR1 MDHEN and CDR2 SYDVKM. Here the CDR3 reads CASSYSATGNTIYF. The DNA for the CDR3 is TGTGCCAGCAGTTATTCGGCGACTGGAAACACCATATATTTT. Full variable domain (missing parts from reference TRBV28 and TRBJ1-3): DVKVTQSSRYLVKRTGEKVFLECVQDMDHENMFWYRQDPGLGLRLIYFSYDVKMKEKGDIPEGYSVSREKKERFSLILESASTNQTSMYLCASSYSATGNTIYFGEGSWLTVV.

The sample holds many counts of this clonotype. The chain joins TRBV7-2 to TRBJ1-1; D gene unclear. The CDR3 spans 15 residues. Trimming removed 3 bases at V and 3 bases at J, with 14 bases between. Germline CDR1 is SGHTA and CDR2 is FQGNSA. CDR3 in amino acids: CASSFSGLGYTEAFF. The CDR3 region has the DNA TGTGCCAGCAGCTTCTCCGGTCTGGGGTACACTGAAGCTTTCTTT.

Many counts were recorded for this clonotype. The J gene is TRBJ2-7, the V gene TRBV7-8; no clear D. The CDR3 contains 11 residues. The ends were cut back, 1 base at V and 5 bases at J, with 3 bases in the middle. From germline, CDR1 is SGHVS and CDR2 FQNEAQ. The CDR3 DNA follows: TGTGCCAGCAGCTTAGTCGACGAGCAGTACTTC. This translates into CASSLVDEQYF.